This T cell receptor beta chain appears in the sequencing data of a study of shared clonotypes between healthy human individuals. Study results and caveats: In a handful of donors, around 5% of naive CD4 clonotypes appeared in common.

CDR1 and CDR2 from the germline V gene are LNHDA and SQIVND (reference sequence). V lost 2 bases to trimming and J lost 4 bases, with 9 bases between them. This CDR3 region has 14 residues. Measured with immunoSEQ multiplex PCR; TCRdb has only the in-frame clones, and not every one. This table has roughly 1,600,000 clones, approximately 98.5% appearing once. Note on this clone: Its antigen remains unidentified.

The sequencing sample was made of naive CD4+ T cells sorted from blood. Subset reported: CD45RA+ positively selected. The J gene is TRBJ1-3, the V gene TRBV19; D is possibly TRBD1 (5 bases). The clonotype was recovered from a man under 40 in good health. CDR3 bases: TGTGCCAGTAGTATACAGGGAGGAGGAAACACCATATATTTT. This codes for CASSIQGGGNTIYF.